This T cell receptor beta chain was captured by sequencing in a study of blood T cells in healthy people across ages. Study results and caveats: Naive T cell percentage showed a strong correlation with TCR beta diversity.

Primed by a sample-barcoded 5' primer and a J-beta primer mix, a second PCR proceeded for roughly 7 to 12 cycles. Using its own MiXCR run on the 5' RACE reads, TCRdb lists one record per CDR3 protein. The data contain more than 800,000 distinct CDR3 sequences, around 30% of them singletons. Notes on this clonotype: Antigen unknown.

CDR1 SGDLS and CDR2 YYNGEE come from the germline V gene. This CDR3 is 16 amino acids long. Germline trimming cut 4 bases from V and 11 bases from J; bases unmatched to any gene: 16. This chain links TRBV9 with TRBJ2-5; TRBD2 agrees at 11 bases. The specimen was blood. This receptor was identified in an elderly woman in good health. CDR3 nucleotides: TGTGCCAGCAGCATAGACCTAGCGGGGGGTCTCGAGGAGCAGTACTTC. Translation gives CASSIDLAGGLEEQYF.